This entry is about one TCR beta chain. Trimming removed 5 bases from V and 2 bases from J; junction bases left unmatched: 12. The CDR3 has 16 residues. Germline CDR1 MNHEY, CDR2 SMNVEV (reference sequence). This sample is drawn from a study of shared clonotypes between healthy human individuals. Assay: immunoSEQ multiplex PCR; the TCRdb copy retains only in-frame clones and omits some. The table lists around 2.5 million clones, roughly 93% of them singletons. The TCR originated in a man aged 18 to 30 in good health. Some clones in this sample may be carry-over from other donors' samples. Sequenced input: naive CD4+ T cells from PBMCs. Regarding subset: CD45RA+ positively selected. The chain recombines TRBV27 with TRBJ2-7; TRBD1 matches at 7 bases. The CDR3 DNA follows: TGTGCCAGCAGTGGAATACAGGGGCCCCTCCCCTACGAGCAGTACTTC. Encoded protein: CASSGIQGPLPYEQYF.